The 6 T cell receptor beta chains below were found in one sample sequenced in a study of beta chain features in type 1 diabetes (dated by TCRdb to 2017 to 2018). Here is what the overall study found, with its caveats: In all four CD4+ subsets, TCRB CDR3 length was moderately but significantly shorter in type 1 diabetes patients.

What these receptors recognize is not known. Libraries were made using the immunoSEQ multiplex PCR assay. All of the isolated RNA was reverse transcribed with the High Capacity cDNA Reverse Transcription Kit, so expressed TCRB transcripts were sequenced. This is the immuneACCESS table as TCRdb keeps it, with only in-frame sequences that have V and J called. A part of the clones is gone; compared with another copy, unresolved V genes explain less than half, and the rest is unexplained. Here the sample has roughly 160,000 clones; 7.5% to 9.5% occur a single time. The ten largest clones represent 0.54% of the sample. Sequenced sample: central memory CD4+ T cells from blood. The receptors originated from a woman between 18 and 30 years old with type 1 diabetes.

In its sample, this clone was seen a few times. The gene calls are TRBV20-1 and TRBJ2-7, with D possibly TRBD1 on 5 matching bases. The CDR3 contains 11 residues. The V end lost 5 bases, the J end lost 3 bases, and 8 bases lay between the germline ends. Per germline, CDR1 DFQATT and CDR2 SNEGSKA (reference sequence). The DNA of the CDR3 is TGCAGTGCTGGACATAACTACGAGCAGTACTTC. This codes for CSAGHNYEQYF.

This clone was detected only a few times. V and J are TRBV7-2 and TRBJ2-1; D call uncertain. V lost 0 bases to trimming and J lost 8 bases, with 5 bases between them. CDR1 and CDR2 from the germline V gene are SGHTA and FQGNSA. This CDR3 has 12 residues. CDR3 sequence reads: CASSLAQYEQFF. The DNA for the CDR3 is TGTGCCAGCAGCTTAGCCCAGTATGAGCAGTTCTTC. Full variable domain (rest looked up from reference TRBV7-2 and TRBJ2-1): GAGVSQSPSNKVTEKGKDVELRCDPISGHTALYWYRQSLGQGLEFLIYFQGNSAPDKSGLPSDRFSAERTGGSVSTLTIQRTQQEDSAVYLCASSLAQYEQFFGPGTRLTVL.

V usage is TRBV7-2 and J usage is TRBJ1-4; 9 nucleotides line up with TRBD1. CDR3 size: 14 residues. J lost 7 bases, V lost 0 bases, and 0 bases had no gene match. CDR1 SGHTA and CDR2 FQGNSA come from the germline V gene. CDR3 bases: TGTGCCAGCAGCTTAGCGGGACAGGGTGAAAAACTGTTTTTT. This gives the protein CASSLAGQGEKLFF. The whole variable domain, remainder taken from reference TRBV7-2 and TRBJ1-4, is GAGVSQSPSNKVTEKGKDVELRCDPISGHTALYWYRQSLGQGLEFLIYFQGNSAPDKSGLPSDRFSAERTGGSVSTLTIQRTQQEDSAVYLCASSLAGQGEKLFFGSGTQLSVL.

This sequence joins TRBV18 and TRBJ2-7, with D perhaps matching TRBD1 (6 bases). Germline-derived CDR1 and CDR2 are KGHSH and LQKENI. The CDR3 length is 13 residues. With 8 bases removed from V and 6 bases from J, the gap between germline ends came to 17 bases. DNA of the CDR3: TGTGCCAGCCGGGACACCATACCTTTCGAGCAGTACTTC. Translation: CASRDTIPFEQYF.

This clone was seen a few times. V usage is TRBV7-9 and J usage is TRBJ1-4; no definite D call. V was cut by 0 bases and J by 4 bases, with 3 bases left in between. Germline-derived CDR1 and CDR2 are SEHNR and FQNEAQ (reference sequence). The CDR3 is 13 amino acids. The CDR3 nucleotides read TGTGCCAGCAGCTTAGCCGGTAATGAAAAACTGTTTTTT. Amino acids: CASSLAGNEKLFF.

This clone was observed a handful of times. V is TRBV7-3 and J is TRBJ2-3, with TRBD2 matching over 7 bases. Germline trimming cut 4 bases from V and 4 bases from J; bases unmatched to any gene: 5. The germline V gene encodes CDR1 SGHTA and CDR2 FQGTGA. The CDR3 contains 14 residues. For the CDR3, the DNA is TGTGCCAGCAGCTCCACTAGCGACGCAGATACGCAGTATTTT. Its protein is CASSSTSDADTQYF.